Here is one TCR beta chain with its context. Its antigen is unknown. The data belong to a study of CD8 T cell repertoires and HIV-1 epitope variants. Study-wide background: Controls were a CMV, EBV and flu peptide pool, Ebola AY9 negative control, and no-peptide well. Tested: three Gag epitope families, Nef HW9 and YT9. General study results and limits: Eight to ten TCR beta clonotypes were antigen-specific, 5 to 7 apparently recognizing autologous or escape variants.

TCRdb keeps only in-frame clones here, not all; method: immunoSEQ multiplex PCR. The sample includes roughly 5,000 clones, approximately 70% of them seen just once. The clonotype originates from a male donor with HIV. Sequencing was performed on cultured CD8+ T cells derived from PBMCs.

DNA for the CDR3: TGTGCCAGTAGTATCTACTTAACGGGGGAGCAGTTCTTC. Translation gives CASSIYLTGEQFF. The chain joins TRBV19 to TRBJ2-1; D perhaps matches TRBD2 (5 bases). The germline V gene encodes CDR1 LNHDA and CDR2 SQIVND (reference sequence). The CDR3 is 13 residues long. V was trimmed by 3 bases and J by 10 bases, leaving 13 bases between them.